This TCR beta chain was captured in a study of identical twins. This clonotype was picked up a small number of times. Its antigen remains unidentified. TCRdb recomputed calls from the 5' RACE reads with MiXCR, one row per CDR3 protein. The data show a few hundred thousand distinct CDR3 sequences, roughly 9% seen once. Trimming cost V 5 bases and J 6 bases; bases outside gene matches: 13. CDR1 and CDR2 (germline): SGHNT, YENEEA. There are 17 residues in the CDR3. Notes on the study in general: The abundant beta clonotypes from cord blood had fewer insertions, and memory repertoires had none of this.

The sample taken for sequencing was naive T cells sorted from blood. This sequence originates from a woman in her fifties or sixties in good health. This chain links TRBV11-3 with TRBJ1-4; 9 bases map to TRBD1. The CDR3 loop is CASSPQGDRVLDEKLFF. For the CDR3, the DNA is TGTGCCAGCAGCCCTCAGGGGGACAGGGTTTTGGATGAAAAACTGTTTTTT.